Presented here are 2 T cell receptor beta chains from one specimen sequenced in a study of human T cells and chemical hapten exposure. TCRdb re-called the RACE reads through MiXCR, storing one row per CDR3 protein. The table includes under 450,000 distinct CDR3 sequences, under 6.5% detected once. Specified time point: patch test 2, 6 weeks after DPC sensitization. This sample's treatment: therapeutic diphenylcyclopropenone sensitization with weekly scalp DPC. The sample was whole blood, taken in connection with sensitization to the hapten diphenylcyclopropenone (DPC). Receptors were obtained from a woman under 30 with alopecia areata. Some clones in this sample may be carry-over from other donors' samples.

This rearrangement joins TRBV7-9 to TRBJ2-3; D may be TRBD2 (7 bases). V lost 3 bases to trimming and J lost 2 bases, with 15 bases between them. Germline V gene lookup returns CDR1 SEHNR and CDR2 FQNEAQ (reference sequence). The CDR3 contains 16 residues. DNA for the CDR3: TGTGCCAGCAGCTTTGCGTATGCGGGGGCCACAGATACGCAGTATTTT. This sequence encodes CASSFAYAGATDTQYF.

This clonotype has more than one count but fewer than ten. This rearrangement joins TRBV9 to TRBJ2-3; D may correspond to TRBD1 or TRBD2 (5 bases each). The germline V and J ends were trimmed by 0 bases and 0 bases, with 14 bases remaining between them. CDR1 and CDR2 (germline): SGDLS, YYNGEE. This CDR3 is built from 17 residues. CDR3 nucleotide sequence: TGTGCCAGCAGCGTAGCCCTAGGGACGCCTAGCACAGATACGCAGTATTTT. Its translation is CASSVALGTPSTDTQYF.